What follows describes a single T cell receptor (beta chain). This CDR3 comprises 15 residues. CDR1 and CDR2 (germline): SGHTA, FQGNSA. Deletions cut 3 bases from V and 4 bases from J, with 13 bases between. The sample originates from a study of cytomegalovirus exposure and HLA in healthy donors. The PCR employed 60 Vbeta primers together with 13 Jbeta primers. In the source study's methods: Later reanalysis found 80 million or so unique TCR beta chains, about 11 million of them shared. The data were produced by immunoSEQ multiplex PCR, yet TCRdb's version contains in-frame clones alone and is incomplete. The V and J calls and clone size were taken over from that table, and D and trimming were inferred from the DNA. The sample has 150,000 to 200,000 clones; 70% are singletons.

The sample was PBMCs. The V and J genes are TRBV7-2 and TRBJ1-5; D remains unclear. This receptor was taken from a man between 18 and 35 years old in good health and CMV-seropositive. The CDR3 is CASSFAPTGNQPQHF. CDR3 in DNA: TGTGCCAGCAGCTTTGCACCTACCGGGAATCAGCCCCAGCATTTT.